A single sample gave rise to the 29 T cell receptor beta chains below, sequenced in a study of glioma-infiltrating T cells. The iRepertoire nested amplicon-rescue multiplex PCR amplified TCR alpha and beta CDR3s from RNA. TCRdb itself ran the multiplex PCR reads through MiXCR, one entry per CDR3 protein. The sample records fewer than 200,000 distinct CDR3 sequences, around 30% being singletons. The sample consisted of glioma tissue, nonneoplastic brain tissue, or PBMCs (not recorded which). The source is a human donor with low-grade glioma or glioblastoma, undergoing nonglioma brain surgery, or in good health (not recorded which).

The chain carries TRBV12-3 or TRBV12-4 and TRBJ1-1, with 7 bases matching TRBD1. There are 17 residues in the CDR3. The J segment lost 4 bases and the V segment lost 7 bases, leaving 18 bases of the junction unmatched. The CDR3 DNA sequence: TGTGCCAGCATACACACAGGGACAGACCATGATAGCACTGAAGCTTTCTTT. Amino acids: CASIHTGTDHDSTEAFF.

This clonotype was recorded at least ten times. CDR3 amino acids: CASSTLGLVENIQYF. CDR3 sequence (DNA): TGCGCCAGCAGCACCTTGGGACTAGTTGAAAACATTCAGTACTTC. The chain recombines TRBV4-1 with TRBJ2-4; 8 bases are shared with TRBD2. This CDR3 is 15 amino acids long. Germline V gives CDR1 MGHRA, CDR2 YSYEKL. With 5 bases clipped from V and 5 bases from J, the junction kept 8 bases outside the gene matches.

Concerning this clonotype itself: A clone one base away is much larger, so this may be a read error. The chain links TRBV6-8 to TRBJ2-2, with D uncertain. The CDR3 is made up of 18 amino acids. With 2 bases removed from V and 0 bases from J, the gap between germline ends came to 16 bases. Germline values: CDR1 MNHGY, CDR2 SAAAGT. The CDR3 nucleotides read TGTGCCAGCAGTTACCGGTGCCCCAGGCCGCCGAACACCGGGGAGCTGTTTTTT. Translated, it gives CASSYRCPRPPNTGELFF.

With respect to this clonotype: Being one base from a much bigger clone, this may be a read error. This rearrangement joins TRBV19 to TRBJ2-5; a weak D match, TRBD2 (5 bases). CDR3 size: 13 residues. Germline loops: CDR1 LNHDA, CDR2 SQIVND (reference sequence). Trimming stripped 2 bases from V and 7 bases from J, with 11 bases between. The CDR3 spells CASSIWAEGTQYF. In nucleotides, the CDR3 is TGTGCCAGTAGTATATGGGCCGAGGGGACCCAGTACTTC.

This clonotype has at least ten counts. The chain links TRBV3-1 to TRBJ1-1; D might be TRBD1 (6 bases). In germline, CDR1 is LGHDT, CDR2 YNNKEL (reference sequence). This CDR3 region has 14 residues. Trimming pared 2 bases from V and 4 bases from J, leaving 11 bases between. CDR3 region: CASSQTPGVTEAFF. CDR3 coding DNA: TGTGCCAGCAGCCAAACTCCAGGGGTCACTGAAGCTTTCTTT. The whole variable domain, filled in from reference TRBV3-1 and TRBJ1-1, reads DTAVSQTPKYLVTQMGNDKSIKCEQNLGHDTMYWYKQDSKKFLKIMFSYNNKELIINETVPNRFSPKSPDKAHLNLHINSLELGDSAVYFCASSQTPGVTEAFFGQGTRLTVV.

The rearrangement joins TRBV24-1 to TRBJ2-1; maybe TRBD1 (6 bases). In germline, CDR1 is KGHDR, CDR2 SFDVKD. The length of the CDR3 is 16 residues. V was clipped by 2 bases and J by 4 bases, with 14 bases between them. For the CDR3, the DNA is TGTGCCACCAGTGATTCGGTGGCAGGGGTTTACAATGAGCAGTTCTTC. Translating it yields CATSDSVAGVYNEQFF.

This clonotype appeared many times. The CDR3 DNA follows: TGTGCCACCTCAGACAGGGGGGCGACGGGGCAGTACTTC. This encodes CATSDRGATGQYF. The gene calls are TRBV6-1 and TRBJ2-7; TRBD1 agrees at 9 bases. Germline lookup yields CDR1 MNHNS and CDR2 SASEGT. The J segment lost 9 bases and the V segment lost 10 bases, leaving 13 bases of the junction unmatched. CDR3 length equals 13 residues.

This clonotype was observed many times. J is TRBJ2-4 and V is TRBV20-1; 8 bases are a match to TRBD1. The J segment lost 6 bases and the V segment lost 1 base, leaving 5 bases of the junction unmatched. CDR1 and CDR2 from the germline V gene are DFQATT and SNEGSKA (reference sequence). CDR3 size: 14 residues. The CDR3 is CSARGRTGINIQYF. In DNA, the CDR3 is TGCAGTGCTAGAGGCCGGACAGGGATAAACATTCAGTACTTC.

In this sample, this clonotype turned up many times. The chain is built from TRBV7-3 and TRBJ2-1, with D unresolved. In germline, CDR1 is SGHTA, CDR2 FQGTGA. The V end was cut by 1 base, the J end by 5 bases, with 6 bases between. This CDR3 region has 13 residues. Written as DNA, the CDR3 is TGTGCCAGCAGCTTAAGCAGGAACAATGAGCAGTTCTTC. It encodes CASSLSRNNEQFF.

Of note for this clonotype: A much larger clone lies one base from this, so it may be a read error. This chain joins TRBV5-1 and TRBJ2-3; D unclear. The CDR3 length is 14 residues. Germline CDR1 SGHRS, CDR2 YFSETQ. In DNA, the CDR3 is TGCGCCAGCACCTTGCGGTGGACCACAGATACGCAGTATTTT. Amino acid sequence: CASTLRWTTDTQYF.

This clonotype was recorded at least ten times. The V gene is TRBV6-1, the J gene TRBJ2-1; 8 bases fit TRBD1. The J segment lost 4 bases and the V segment lost 6 bases, leaving 5 bases of the junction unmatched. The CDR3 spans 14 residues. CDR1 is MNHNS and CDR2 is SASEGT in the germline V gene. This CDR3 reads CASRRGQDYNEQFF. CDR3 DNA: TGTGCCAGCAGGAGGGGACAGGATTACAATGAGCAGTTCTTC.

This clonotype was picked up a small number of times. The CDR3 loop reads CASSSKGPNYGYTF. The CDR3 coding sequence is TGTGCCAGCAGCTCTAAGGGGCCTAACTATGGCTACACCTTC. The gene calls are TRBV7-9 and TRBJ1-2, with D possibly being TRBD1 (5 bases). V was pared by 4 bases and J by 0 bases, with 9 bases between. The CDR3 runs to 14 residues. Germline V gene lookup returns CDR1 SEHNR and CDR2 FQNEAQ (reference sequence). The whole variable domain, remainder taken from reference TRBV7-9 and TRBJ1-2, is DTGVSQNPRHKITKRGQNVTFRCDPISEHNRLYWYRQTLGQGPEFLTYFQNEAQLEKSRLLSDRFSAERPKGSFSTLEIQRTEQGDSAMYLCASSSKGPNYGYTFGSGTRLTVV.

This clonotype was detected only once. It may be a read error: a sequence one base away is much more abundant. The chain links TRBV7-6 to TRBJ2-7, with D unresolved. Germline V CDR1 and CDR2: SGHVS, FNYEAQ. The CDR3 spans 15 residues. The V end lost 4 bases, the J end lost 0 bases, and 13 bases lay between the germline ends. CDR3 loop: CASSSGWSLSYEQYF. CDR3 in DNA: TGTGCCAGCAGCTCGGGCTGGAGTCTCTCCTACGAGCAGTACTTC.

As to this clonotype: Given the absence of the conserved phenylalanine or tryptophan at the CDR3 end, a read error is likely. This sequence joins TRBV7-2 and TRBJ2-3; the D is unclear. Per the germline V gene, CDR1 is SGHTA and CDR2 is FQGNSA. The CDR3 length is 12 residues. Trimming stripped 10 bases from V and 2 bases from J, with 10 bases between. DNA for the CDR3: TGTGCCATCACAGAATTCACAGATACGCAGTATATT. As protein: CAITEFTDTQYI.

J is TRBJ1-2 and V is TRBV10-3, with 7 bases lining up with TRBD1. Germline V gene lookup returns CDR1 ENHRY and CDR2 SYGVKD. V lost 4 bases to trimming and J lost 4 bases; unmatched junction nucleotides: 9. The CDR3 sequence is 15 residues long. The CDR3 DNA sequence: TGTGCCATCAGTGGGACAGGCCCCCTCCTCTATGGCTACACCTTC. Translated, it gives CAISGTGPLLYGYTF.

Comments on this clonotype: A much larger clone differs from this one at a single base, so this may be a read error. V and J are TRBV24-1 and TRBJ2-1; D remains unclear. Germline V gene data show CDR1 as KGHDR and CDR2 as SFDVKD. This CDR3 has 14 residues. This CDR3 reads CATTSDGPPNEHFF. In nucleotides, the CDR3 is TGTGCCACCACATCGGACGGCCCCCCCAATGAGCATTTCTTC.

The V and J genes are TRBV4-1 and TRBJ2-1; D is ambiguous. Germline V gene lookup returns CDR1 MGHRA and CDR2 YSYEKL. Deletions cut 0 bases from V and 10 bases from J, with 16 bases between. The CDR3 runs 15 residues. The CDR3 is CASSQDREAAYEQFF. The CDR3 nucleotides read TGCGCCAGCAGCCAAGATCGAGAAGCTGCCTACGAGCAGTTCTTC.

In the case of this clonotype: It may be a read error: a sequence one base away is much more abundant. The V call is TRBV11-2, the J call TRBJ2-5; D remains unclear. This CDR3 comprises 13 residues. V was pared by 7 bases and J by 5 bases, with 14 bases between. Germline lookup yields CDR1 SGHAT and CDR2 FQNNGV. The CDR3 DNA reads TGTGCCAGCATCCCTACCCGCGTGGAGACCCAGTACTTC. Its translation is CASIPTRVETQYF.

J is TRBJ2-2 and V is TRBV19; D uncertain. Germline V CDR1 and CDR2: LNHDA, SQIVND (reference sequence). The CDR3 is made up of 13 amino acids. The V end was cut by 3 bases, the J end by 4 bases, with 6 bases between. The CDR3 loop reads CASSILTTGELFF. CDR3 nucleotide sequence: TGTGCCAGTAGTATCCTAACCACCGGGGAGCTGTTTTTT.

This clonotype appeared many times. This chain joins TRBV20-1 and TRBJ2-3, with D tentatively TRBD2 (6 bases). This CDR3 is 15 amino acids long. Trimming cost V 3 bases and J 2 bases, with 15 bases left between them. The germline V gene has CDR1 DFQATT and CDR2 SNEGSKA (reference sequence). The CDR3 is CSARLPGGNTDTQYF. The CDR3, as DNA: TGCAGTGCTAGGCTTCCCGGGGGTAACACAGATACGCAGTATTTT.

Comments on this clonotype: This sequence may be a read error, since a much larger clone differs from it by one base. V gene TRBV4-2 combines with J gene TRBJ2-1; TRBD2 might be the D (5 bases). With 10 bases removed from V and 4 bases from J, the gap between germline ends came to 23 bases. Germline values: CDR1 LGHNA, CDR2 YNFKEQ. The CDR3 contains 16 residues. Written as DNA, the CDR3 is TGTGCCAACACCCCGAGGTCAGCGGACCAATACAATGAGCAGTTCTTC. Translating it yields CANTPRSADQYNEQFF.

This clonotype showed up many times. The CDR3: CASSSPLGGQETQYF. CDR3 coding DNA: TGTGCCAGCAGCTCCCCCCTCGGGGGTCAAGAGACCCAGTACTTC. This chain connects TRBV7-8 to TRBJ2-5; possibly TRBD2 for D (6 bases). Germline V CDR1 and CDR2: SGHVS, FQNEAQ. The CDR3 totals 15 residues. Trimming shortened V by 4 bases and J by 2 bases, and 14 bases separated the two germline ends.

In its sample, this clonotype was seen many times. V is TRBV18 and J is TRBJ2-3, with 9 bases matching TRBD1. With V trimmed by 5 bases and J by 5 bases, 8 bases remained unmatched. CDR1 and CDR2 from the germline V gene are KGHSH and LQKENI. CDR3 size: 15 residues. In DNA form, the CDR3 reads TGTGCCAGCTCAGCGGGACAGGGAAGTTTAGATACGCAGTATTTT. As protein: CASSAGQGSLDTQYF.

The rearrangement uses TRBV9 and TRBJ2-5; TRBD2 might be the D (6 bases). V lost 3 bases to trimming and J lost 4 bases, with 16 bases between them. Looked up from germline, CDR1 is SGDLS and CDR2 is YYNGEE. The length of the CDR3 is 15 residues. CDR3 nucleotide sequence: TGTGCCAGCAGCGACCGCCCCACTAGCCTAGAGACCCAGTACTTC. Translating gives CASSDRPTSLETQYF.

This clonotype was observed many times. The chain combines TRBV7-9 with TRBJ1-1, with a tentative D call TRBD1 (5 bases). Germline CDR1 reads SEHNR; CDR2 reads FQNEAQ (reference sequence). Trimming cost V 4 bases and J 1 base, with 16 bases left between them. The CDR3 sequence is 16 residues long. The CDR3 DNA follows: TGTGCCAGCAGCTCTAGCATGGGCAGGGCGAACACTGAAGCTTTCTTT. This codes for CASSSSMGRANTEAFF.

This sequence joins TRBV5-1 and TRBJ2-1; 7 bases are shared with TRBD2. This CDR3 comprises 15 residues. J lost 3 bases, V lost 2 bases, and 5 bases had no gene match. Per germline, CDR1 SGHRS and CDR2 YFSETQ. CDR3 sequence (DNA): TGCGCCAGCAGCTTAGGAGCGGGAATCTACAATGAGCAGTTCTTC. Its protein product is CASSLGAGIYNEQFF.

The chain uses TRBV5-4 and TRBJ1-1, with TRBD1 as a possible D gene (6 bases). V was pared by 4 bases and J by 5 bases, with 18 bases between. There are 15 residues in the CDR3. Germline assignment: CDR1 SGHNT and CDR2 YYREEE (reference sequence). DNA of the CDR3: TGTGCCAGCAGCGGCACTACAGGGCAGAGGACTGAAGCTTTCTTT. It is translated as CASSGTTGQRTEAFF. The full variable domain, its missing parts supplied by reference TRBV5-4 and TRBJ1-1, is ETGVTQSPTHLIKTRGQQVTLRCSSQSGHNTVSWYQQALGQGPQFIFQYYREEENGRGNFPPRFSGLQFPNYSSELNVNALELDDSALYLCASSGTTGQRTEAFFGQGTRLTVV.

Concerning this clonotype: At one boundary the junction diverges from the germline segment, which might be a read error. The rearrangement uses TRBV7-3 and TRBJ2-3, with 9 bases aligning to TRBD1. The CDR3 runs 14 residues. Germline-derived CDR1 and CDR2 are SGHTA and FQGTGA. CDR3 loop: CANSSGQGTDTQYF. CDR3 nucleotide sequence: TGTGCCAACAGCTCGGGACAGGGAACAGATACGCAGTATTTT.

As to this clonotype: Just one base apart from a much larger clone, this may be a read error. The V gene is TRBV24-1, the J gene TRBJ2-1; 10 bases are a match to TRBD1. The CDR3 length is 15 residues. Germline V lookup: CDR1 KGHDR, CDR2 SFDVKD. DNA for the CDR3: TGTGCCGCCAGTGATTACGGGACAGGGGACAATGAGCAGTTCTTC. This sequence encodes CAASDYGTGDNEQFF.